These 25 T cell receptor beta chains came from one sample sequenced in a study of blood T cell repertoires in COVID-19. Data came from immunoSEQ multiplex PCR; TCRdb stores just in-frame clones and leaves some out. The sample holds roughly 280,000 clones, about nine tenths seen once. Sequencing input: peripheral blood. These receptors came from a woman aged 45-65 years who had recovered from COVID-19.

Points on this clone: An end of the junction differs from the germline gene, which may be a read error. The chain recombines TRBV5-1 with TRBJ1-4; D possibly corresponds to TRBD1 (6 bases). The CDR3 spans 14 residues. Germline assignment: CDR1 SGHRS and CDR2 YFSETQ. CDR3 in amino acids: CASTLDSGNEKLFF. CDR3 DNA sequence: TGCGCCAGCACCTTGGACAGCGGGAATGAAAAACTGTTTTTT.

V is TRBV7-2 and J is TRBJ2-5; weak D call: TRBD2 (5 bases). The length of the CDR3 is 15 residues. Deletions cut 0 bases from V and 5 bases from J, with 13 bases between. Germline CDR1 reads SGHTA; CDR2 reads FQGNSA. CDR3 sequence (DNA): TGTGCCAGCAGCTTAGCGCTCACCTCGGGGGAGACCCAGTACTTC. Residues: CASSLALTSGETQYF.

This chain uses TRBV5-8 with TRBJ2-1, with 11 positions matching TRBD1. Germline trimming cut 4 bases from V and 7 bases from J; bases unmatched to any gene: 4. Germline V gene sequence: CDR1 SGHTS, CDR2 YDEGEE. The CDR3 has 14 amino acids. Written as DNA, the CDR3 is TGTGCCAGCAGCGCATGGGACAGGGGGAATGAGCAGTTCTTC. It yields the protein CASSAWDRGNEQFF.

This chain joins TRBV30 and TRBJ2-4; 7 nucleotides line up with TRBD1. The V and J ends lost 0 bases and 1 base, in that order; junction bases with no gene match: 0. This CDR3 has 14 amino acids. The germline V gene encodes CDR1 GTSNPN and CDR2 SVGIG (reference sequence). In DNA form, the CDR3 reads TGTGCCTGGAGTGTAGGGGGCGCCAAAAACATTCAGTACTTC. Its protein is CAWSVGGAKNIQYF. Using reference TRBV30 and TRBJ2-4 for the parts outside the CDR3, the full variable domain is SQTIHQWPATLVQPVGSPLSLECTVEGTSNPNLYWYRQAAGRGLQLLFYSVGIGQISSEVPQNLSASRPQDRQFILSSKKLLLSDSGFYLCAWSVGGAKNIQYFGAGTRLSVL.

The DNA of the CDR3 is TGTGCCAGCAGCTGGGACAGCTACACTGAAGCTTTCTTT. Encoded protein: CASSWDSYTEAFF. The rearrangement joins TRBV5-5 to TRBJ1-1; 7 bases are a match to TRBD1. The CDR3 length is 13 residues. Germline lookup yields CDR1 SGHKS and CDR2 YYEKEE (reference sequence). J lost 3 bases, V lost 3 bases, and 2 bases had no gene match. Full variable domain (rest looked up from reference TRBV5-5 and TRBJ1-1): DAGVTQSPTHLIKTRGQQVTLRCSPISGHKSVSWYQQVLGQGPQFIFQYYEKEERGRGNFPDRFSARQFPNYSSELNVNALLLGDSALYLCASSWDSYTEAFFGQGTRLTVV.

The chain is built from TRBV7-2 and TRBJ2-1; 8 bases map to TRBD1. This CDR3 is 15 amino acids long. The V and J ends lost 2 bases and 3 bases, in that order; junction bases with no gene match: 3. Germline V CDR1 and CDR2: SGHTA, FQGNSA. CDR3 DNA sequence: TGTGCCAGCAGCTTACCAGGGGGCGTCTACAATGAGCAGTTCTTC. Translated, it gives CASSLPGGVYNEQFF.

This chain uses TRBV28 with TRBJ2-1; D is possibly TRBD1 (5 bases). The V end lost 4 bases, the J end lost 5 bases, and 21 bases lay between the germline ends. There are 17 residues in the CDR3. Germline CDR1 is MDHEN and CDR2 is SYDVKM. CDR3 region: CASSSSSPRAPNNEQFF. DNA for the CDR3: TGTGCCAGCAGTTCTTCCTCCCCCAGGGCCCCTAACAATGAGCAGTTCTTC.

V is TRBV7-2 and J is TRBJ1-1, with 9 bases identical to TRBD1. The CDR3 consists of 12 residues. The germline gives CDR1 SGHTA, CDR2 FQGNSA. Unmatched junction bases numbered 6, after V lost 9 bases and J lost 7 bases. This chain's CDR3 is CASGQGRSEAFF. CDR3 DNA sequence: TGTGCCAGTGGACAGGGGAGGAGTGAAGCTTTCTTT.

The chain combines TRBV19 with TRBJ1-1; TRBD1 matches at 8 bases. The CDR3 spans 15 residues. V lost 9 bases to trimming and J lost 1 base; unmatched junction nucleotides: 10. In germline, CDR1 is LNHDA, CDR2 SQIVND (reference sequence). This chain's CDR3 is CASSDRGRPNTEAFF. CDR3 DNA sequence: TGTGCCAGCTCCGACAGGGGAAGGCCGAACACTGAAGCTTTCTTT. Filled out from reference TRBV19 and TRBJ1-1, the complete variable domain reads DGGITQSPKYLFRKEGQNVTLSCEQNLNHDAMYWYRQDPGQGLRLIYYSQIVNDFQKGDIAEGYSVSREKKESFPLTVTSAQKNPTAFYLCASSDRGRPNTEAFFGQGTRLTVV.

The V and J genes are TRBV18 and TRBJ2-1, with D perhaps TRBD2 (5 bases). CDR3 length equals 13 residues. Trimming stripped 3 bases from V and 3 bases from J, with 6 bases between. CDR1 is KGHSH and CDR2 is LQKENI in the germline V gene. The CDR3 sequence: CASSPRDYNEQFF. In nucleotides, the CDR3 is TGTGCCAGCTCACCCCGGGACTACAATGAGCAGTTCTTC.

The chain uses TRBV9 and TRBJ2-3; the match to TRBD1 covers 7 bases. This CDR3 comprises 16 residues. Per the germline V gene, CDR1 is SGDLS and CDR2 is YYNGEE. After removal of 0 bases from V and 2 bases from J, the junction contained 6 bases not matched to a gene. The CDR3 protein is CASSVGDSQVTDTQYF. CDR3 nucleotide sequence: TGTGCCAGCAGCGTAGGGGACAGCCAAGTCACAGATACGCAGTATTTT.

The chain couples TRBV9 to TRBJ1-2, with 8 nucleotides matching TRBD1. The CDR3 contains 14 residues. Trimming took 0 bases from V and 4 from J; bases not matched to a gene: 2. Germline CDR1 reads SGDLS; CDR2 reads YYNGEE. The CDR3 bases are TGTGCCAGCAGCGTAGTGGACAGGGCCTATGGCTACACCTTC. Encoded protein: CASSVVDRAYGYTF.

The chain carries TRBV7-2 and TRBJ1-6; tentative D call: TRBD1 (5 bases). Trimming removed 11 bases at V and 4 bases at J, with 12 bases between. The germline gives CDR1 SGHTA, CDR2 FQGNSA. CDR3 size: 13 residues. The DNA of the CDR3 is TGTGCCGGGAAAAGGGGTTATAATTCACCCCTCCACTTT. Translated: CAGKRGYNSPLHF. The full variable domain, rest sourced from reference TRBV7-2 and TRBJ1-6, is GAGVSQSPSNKVTEKGKDVELRCDPISGHTALYWYRQSLGQGLEFLIYFQGNSAPDKSGLPSDRFSAERTGGSVSTLTIQRTQQEDSAVYLCAGKRGYNSPLHFGNGTRLTVT.

Note on this clone: Other DNA sequences from this sample encode an identical CDR3 as well. The chain carries TRBV5-1 and TRBJ1-1; D might be TRBD1 (5 bases). This CDR3 has 15 amino acids. Germline loops: CDR1 SGHRS, CDR2 YFSETQ. Trimming stripped 4 bases from V and 2 bases from J, with 15 bases between. The CDR3 region has the DNA TGCGCCAGCAGCCCTGCCGGGGGAGGTAACACTGAAGCTTTCTTT. Translating gives CASSPAGGGNTEAFF.

This chain links TRBV27 with TRBJ1-1, with TRBD1 identical over 9 bases. This CDR3 comprises 13 residues. Germline V gene data show CDR1 as MNHEY and CDR2 as SMNVEV (reference sequence). Trimming took 6 bases from V and 5 from J; bases not matched to a gene: 4. The CDR3 bases are TGTGCCAGCAGAGGGACAGGGCGAACTGAAGCTTTCTTT. It is translated as CASRGTGRTEAFF.

The chain couples TRBV28 to TRBJ2-7; a possible D gene is TRBD2 (5 bases). V lost 4 bases to trimming and J lost 6 bases, with 16 bases between them. This CDR3 is built from 14 residues. CDR1 and CDR2 (germline): MDHEN, SYDVKM. The CDR3 loop reads CASSSGLRRVEQYF. CDR3 nucleotide sequence: TGTGCCAGCAGTTCCGGGCTTAGGCGGGTCGAGCAGTACTTC.

V is TRBV5-1 and J is TRBJ1-2; D may be TRBD1 (5 bases). The CDR3 has 13 amino acids. CDR1 is SGHRS, CDR2 YFSETQ, per germline. V gave up 0 bases and J gave up 7 bases, with 10 bases separating them. The DNA of the CDR3 is TGCGCCAGCAGCTTGGAAATGGGGCTTGGCTACACCTTC. As protein: CASSLEMGLGYTF.

The chain carries TRBV7-2 and TRBJ2-3, with D hard to call. The germline V gene encodes CDR1 SGHTA and CDR2 FQGNSA. V was clipped by 4 bases and J by 6 bases, with 11 bases between them. The CDR3 totals 13 residues. CDR3 DNA sequence: TGTGCCAGCAGCTCCCTTCCCCTGGATACGCAGTATTTT. Translation gives CASSSLPLDTQYF.

The CDR3 DNA reads as TGTGCCAGCAGCACAACTACTTGGACAGGGAAAGGCGGGGAGCTGTTTTTT. Translated, it gives CASSTTTWTGKGGELFF. The chain uses TRBV5-6 and TRBJ2-2, with 8 bases matching TRBD1. The CDR3 has 17 amino acids. The germline V gene encodes CDR1 SGHDT and CDR2 YYEEEE. Trimming cost V 4 bases and J 7 bases; bases outside gene matches: 15. The whole variable domain, filled in from reference TRBV5-6 and TRBJ2-2, reads DAGVTQSPTHLIKTRGQQVTLRCSPKSGHDTVSWYQQALGQGPQFIFQYYEEEERQRGNFPDRFSGHQFPNYSSELNVNALLLGDSALYLCASSTTTWTGKGGELFFGEGSRLTVL.

The rearrangement uses TRBV4-3 and TRBJ2-3, with TRBD2 identical over 8 bases. The ends lost 3 bases at V and 2 bases at J; junction bases unmatched: 4. The germline V gene has CDR1 LGHNA and CDR2 YSLEER. CDR3 size: 15 residues. In nucleotides, the CDR3 is TGCGCCAGCAGCCAGCTAGCGGGTTCCACAGATACGCAGTATTTT. Encoded protein: CASSQLAGSTDTQYF.

This clone was detected only a few times. V is TRBV11-2 and J is TRBJ1-1, with D perhaps matching TRBD1 (5 bases). Trimming shortened V by 2 bases and J by 1 base, and 11 bases separated the two germline ends. Germline-derived CDR1 and CDR2 are SGHAT and FQNNGV. This CDR3 is built from 15 residues. The CDR3 sequence is CASSLMGRRNTEAFF. CDR3 in DNA: TGTGCCAGCAGCTTAATGGGGCGCAGGAACACTGAAGCTTTCTTT.

This clone was detected only a few times. The rearrangement links TRBV7-9 to TRBJ2-6, with D maybe TRBD1 (5 bases). V was trimmed by 2 bases and J by 0 bases, leaving 14 bases between them. This CDR3 contains 18 residues. CDR1 and CDR2 (germline): SEHNR, FQNEAQ (reference sequence). As DNA, the CDR3 is TGTGCCAGCAGCTTAATCCACAGGCTACGCTCTGGGGCCAACGTCCTGACTTTC. As protein: CASSLIHRLRSGANVLTF.

The count of this clone is one. This chain connects TRBV28 to TRBJ1-3, with D perhaps matching TRBD1 (5 bases). Trimming left V 0 bases short and J 0 bases short, with 9 bases between. CDR3 size: 16 residues. From germline, CDR1 is MDHEN and CDR2 SYDVKM. The CDR3 protein is CASSLWGQGSGNTIYF. In DNA form, the CDR3 reads TGTGCCAGCAGTTTATGGGGGCAGGGCTCTGGAAACACCATATATTTT. The complete variable domain, with remaining parts taken from reference TRBV28 and TRBJ1-3, reads DVKVTQSSRYLVKRTGEKVFLECVQDMDHENMFWYRQDPGLGLRLIYFSYDVKMKEKGDIPEGYSVSREKKERFSLILESASTNQTSMYLCASSLWGQGSGNTIYFGEGSWLTVV.

V and J are TRBV5-1 and TRBJ2-3; TRBD2 is a possible D gene (5 bases). The CDR3 contains 14 residues. CDR1 and CDR2 (germline): SGHRS, YFSETQ. The V end was cut by 2 bases, the J end by 6 bases, with 13 bases between. In DNA, the CDR3 is TGCGCCAGCAGCTTTGGACTCGCCCCGGATACGCAGTATTTT. It yields the protein CASSFGLAPDTQYF.

The CDR3 reads CAIPRGGGPYNEQFF. CDR3 bases: TGTGCCATCCCGCGAGGCGGGGGGCCGTACAATGAGCAGTTCTTC. This rearrangement joins TRBV2 to TRBJ2-1; 8 bases align to TRBD2. V gave up 10 bases and J gave up 4 bases; unmatched junction bases: 12. CDR1 is SNHLY and CDR2 is FYNNEI in the germline V gene. The CDR3 sequence is 15 residues long.